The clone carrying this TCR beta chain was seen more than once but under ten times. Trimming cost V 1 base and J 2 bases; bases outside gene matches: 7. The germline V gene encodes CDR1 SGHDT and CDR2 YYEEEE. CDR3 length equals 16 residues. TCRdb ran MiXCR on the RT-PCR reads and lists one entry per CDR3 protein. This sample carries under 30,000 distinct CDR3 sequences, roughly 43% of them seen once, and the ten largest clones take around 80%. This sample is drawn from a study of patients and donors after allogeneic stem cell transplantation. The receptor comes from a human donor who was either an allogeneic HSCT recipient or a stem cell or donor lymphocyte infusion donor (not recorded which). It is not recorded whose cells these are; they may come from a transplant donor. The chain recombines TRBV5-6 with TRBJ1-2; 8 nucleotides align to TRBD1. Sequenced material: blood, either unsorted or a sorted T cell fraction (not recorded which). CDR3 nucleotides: TGTGCCAGCAGCTTGTTCTCAGGACAGGGAAACTATGGCTACACCTTC. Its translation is CASSLFSGQGNYGYTF.